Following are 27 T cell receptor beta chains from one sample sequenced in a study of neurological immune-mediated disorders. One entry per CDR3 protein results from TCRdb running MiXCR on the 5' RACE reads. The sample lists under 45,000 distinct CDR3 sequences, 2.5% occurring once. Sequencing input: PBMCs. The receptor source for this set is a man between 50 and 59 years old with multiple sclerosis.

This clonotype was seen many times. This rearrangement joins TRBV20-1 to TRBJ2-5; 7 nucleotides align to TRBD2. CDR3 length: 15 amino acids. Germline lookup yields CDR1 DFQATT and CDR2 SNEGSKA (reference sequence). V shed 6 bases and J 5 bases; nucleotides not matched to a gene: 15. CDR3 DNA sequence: TGCAGTGCACCCTTGGGCGGGGGTGCGGGTGAGACCCAGTACTTC. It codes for CSAPLGGGAGETQYF.

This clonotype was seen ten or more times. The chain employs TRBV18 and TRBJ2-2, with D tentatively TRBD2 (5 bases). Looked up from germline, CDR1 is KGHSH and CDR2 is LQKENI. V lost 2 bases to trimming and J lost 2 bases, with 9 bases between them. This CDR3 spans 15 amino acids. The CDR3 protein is CASSPGRSNTGELFF. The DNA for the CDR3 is TGTGCCAGCTCACCAGGGAGATCCAACACCGGGGAGCTGTTTTTT.

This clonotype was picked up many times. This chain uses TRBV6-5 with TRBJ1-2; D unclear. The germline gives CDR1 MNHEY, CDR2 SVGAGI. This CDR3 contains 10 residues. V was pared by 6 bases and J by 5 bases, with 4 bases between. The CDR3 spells CASRTYGYTF. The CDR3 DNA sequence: TGTGCCAGCAGGACGTATGGCTACACCTTC.

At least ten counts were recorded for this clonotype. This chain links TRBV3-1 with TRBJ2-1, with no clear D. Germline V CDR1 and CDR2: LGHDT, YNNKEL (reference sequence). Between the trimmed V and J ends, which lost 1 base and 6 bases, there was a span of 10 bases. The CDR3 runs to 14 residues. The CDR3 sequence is CASSQVNRPNEQFF. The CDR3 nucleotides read TGTGCCAGCAGCCAAGTGAACAGACCCAATGAGCAGTTCTTC.

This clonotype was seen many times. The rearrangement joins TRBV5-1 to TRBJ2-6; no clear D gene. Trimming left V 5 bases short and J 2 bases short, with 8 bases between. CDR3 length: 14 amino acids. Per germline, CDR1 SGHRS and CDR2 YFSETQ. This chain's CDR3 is CASRSNAGANVLTF. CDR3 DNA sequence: TGCGCCAGCAGATCAAACGCTGGGGCCAACGTCCTGACTTTC.

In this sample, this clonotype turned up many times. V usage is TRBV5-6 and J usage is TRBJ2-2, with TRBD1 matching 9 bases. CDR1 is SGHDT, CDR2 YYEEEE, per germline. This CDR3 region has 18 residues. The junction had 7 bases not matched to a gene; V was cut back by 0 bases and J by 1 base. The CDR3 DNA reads TGTGCCAGCAGCTTGGGACAGGGGGTCCCACTGAACACCGGGGAGCTGTTTTTT. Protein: CASSLGQGVPLNTGELFF.

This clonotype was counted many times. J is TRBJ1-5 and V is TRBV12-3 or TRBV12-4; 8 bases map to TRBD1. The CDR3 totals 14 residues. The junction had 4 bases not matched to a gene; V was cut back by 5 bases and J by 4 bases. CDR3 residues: CASSGQGNNQPQHF. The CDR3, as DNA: TGTGCCAGCAGTGGACAGGGTAATAATCAGCCCCAGCATTTT.

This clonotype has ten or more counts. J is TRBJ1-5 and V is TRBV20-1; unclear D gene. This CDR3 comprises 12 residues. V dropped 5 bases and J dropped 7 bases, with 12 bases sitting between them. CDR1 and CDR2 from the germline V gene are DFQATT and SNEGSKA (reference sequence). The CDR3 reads CSASREYQPQHF. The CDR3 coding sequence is TGCAGTGCTTCTCGGGAATACCAGCCCCAGCATTTT.

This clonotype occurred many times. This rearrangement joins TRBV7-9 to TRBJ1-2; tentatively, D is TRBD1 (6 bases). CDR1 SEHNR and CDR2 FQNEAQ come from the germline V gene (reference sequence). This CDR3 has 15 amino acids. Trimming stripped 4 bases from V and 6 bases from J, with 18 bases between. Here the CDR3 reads CASSSPQGTQDGYTF. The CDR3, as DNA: TGTGCCAGCAGCTCACCCCAGGGGACCCAGGATGGCTACACCTTC.

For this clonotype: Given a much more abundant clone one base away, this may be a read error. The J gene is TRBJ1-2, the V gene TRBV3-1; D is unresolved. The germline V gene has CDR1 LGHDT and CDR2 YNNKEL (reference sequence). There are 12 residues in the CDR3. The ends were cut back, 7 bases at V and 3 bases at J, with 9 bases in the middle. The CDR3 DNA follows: TGTGCCAGCACCAAATACGACTATGGCTACACCTTC. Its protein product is CASTKYDYGYTF.

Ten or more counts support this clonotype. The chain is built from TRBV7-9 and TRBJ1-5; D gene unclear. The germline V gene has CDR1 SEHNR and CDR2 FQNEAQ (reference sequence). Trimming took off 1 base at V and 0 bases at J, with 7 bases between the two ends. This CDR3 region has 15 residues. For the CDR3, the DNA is TGTGCCAGCAGCTTAGGCCCATATAGCAATCAGCCCCAGCATTTT. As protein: CASSLGPYSNQPQHF.

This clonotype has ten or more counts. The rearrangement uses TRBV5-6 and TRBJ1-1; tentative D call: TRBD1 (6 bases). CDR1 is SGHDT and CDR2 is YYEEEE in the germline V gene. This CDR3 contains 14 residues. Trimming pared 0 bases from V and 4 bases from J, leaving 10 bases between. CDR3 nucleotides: TGTGCCAGCAGCTTGGAGGGGGTGTTCACTGAAGCTTTCTTT. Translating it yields CASSLEGVFTEAFF.

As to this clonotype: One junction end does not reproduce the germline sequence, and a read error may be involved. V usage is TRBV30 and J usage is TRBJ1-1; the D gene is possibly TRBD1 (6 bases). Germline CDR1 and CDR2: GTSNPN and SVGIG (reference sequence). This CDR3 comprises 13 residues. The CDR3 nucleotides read TGTGCCTGGCAACAGGGAGGGAAGACTGAAGCCTTCTTT. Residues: CAWQQGGKTEAFF.

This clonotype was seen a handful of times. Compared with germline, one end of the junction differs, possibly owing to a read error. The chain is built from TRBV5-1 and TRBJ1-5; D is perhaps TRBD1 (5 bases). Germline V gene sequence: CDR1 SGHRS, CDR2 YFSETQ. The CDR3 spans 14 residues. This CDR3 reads CASSYDSPNQPQNF. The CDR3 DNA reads TGCGCCAGCAGCTACGACAGTCCTAATCAGCCCCAGAATTTT. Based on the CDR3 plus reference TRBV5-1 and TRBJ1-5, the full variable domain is KAGVTQTPRYLIKTRGQQVTLSCSPISGHRSVSWYQQTPGQGLQFLFEYFSETQRNKGNFPGRFSGRQFSNSRSEMNVSTLELGDSALYLCASSYDSPNQPQNFGDGTRLSIL.

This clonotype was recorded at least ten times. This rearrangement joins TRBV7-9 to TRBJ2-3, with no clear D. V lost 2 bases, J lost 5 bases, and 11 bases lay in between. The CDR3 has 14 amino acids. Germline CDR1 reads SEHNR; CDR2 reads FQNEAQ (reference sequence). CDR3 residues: CASSLTAAGDTQYF. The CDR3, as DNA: TGTGCCAGCAGCTTAACCGCCGCCGGAGATACGCAGTATTTT.

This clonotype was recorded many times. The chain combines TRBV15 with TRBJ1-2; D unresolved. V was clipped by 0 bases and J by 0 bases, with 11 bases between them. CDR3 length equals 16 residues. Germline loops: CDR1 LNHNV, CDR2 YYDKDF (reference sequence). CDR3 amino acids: CATSRDRGSSNYGYTF. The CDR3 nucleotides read TGTGCCACCAGCAGAGATCGCGGCAGTTCTAACTATGGCTACACCTTC.

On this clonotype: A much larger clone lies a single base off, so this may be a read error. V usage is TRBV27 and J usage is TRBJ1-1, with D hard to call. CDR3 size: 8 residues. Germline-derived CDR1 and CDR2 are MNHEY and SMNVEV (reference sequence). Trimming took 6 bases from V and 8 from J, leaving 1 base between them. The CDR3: CASREAFF. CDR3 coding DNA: TGTGCCAGCAGAGAAGCTTTCTTT.

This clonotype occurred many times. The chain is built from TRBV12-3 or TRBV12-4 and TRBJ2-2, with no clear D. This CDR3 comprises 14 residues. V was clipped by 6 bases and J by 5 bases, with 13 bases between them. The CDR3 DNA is TGTGCCAGCAGGTGGCTCTTGAGGACCGGGGAGCTGTTTTTT. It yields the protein CASRWLLRTGELFF.

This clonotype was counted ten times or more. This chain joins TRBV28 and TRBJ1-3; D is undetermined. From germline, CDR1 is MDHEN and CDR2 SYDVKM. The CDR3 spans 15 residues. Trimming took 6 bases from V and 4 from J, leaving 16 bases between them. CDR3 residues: CASSPPWGVGNTIYF. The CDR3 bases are TGTGCCAGCAGCCCCCCTTGGGGAGTCGGAAACACCATATATTTT.

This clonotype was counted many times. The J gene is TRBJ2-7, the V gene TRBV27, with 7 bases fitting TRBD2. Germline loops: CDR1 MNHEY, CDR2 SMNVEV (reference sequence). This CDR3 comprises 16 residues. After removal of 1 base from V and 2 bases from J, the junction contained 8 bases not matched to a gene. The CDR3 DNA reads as TGTGCCAGCAGTTTATTCGGCGCTAGCGGAACCTACGAGCAGTACTTC. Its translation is CASSLFGASGTYEQYF.

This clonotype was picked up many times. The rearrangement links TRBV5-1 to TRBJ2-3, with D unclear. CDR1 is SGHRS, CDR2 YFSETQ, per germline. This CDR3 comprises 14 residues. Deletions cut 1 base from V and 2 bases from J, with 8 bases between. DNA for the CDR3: TGCGCCAGCAGCTTGCAGGAGTTCACAGATACGCAGTATTTT. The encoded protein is CASSLQEFTDTQYF.

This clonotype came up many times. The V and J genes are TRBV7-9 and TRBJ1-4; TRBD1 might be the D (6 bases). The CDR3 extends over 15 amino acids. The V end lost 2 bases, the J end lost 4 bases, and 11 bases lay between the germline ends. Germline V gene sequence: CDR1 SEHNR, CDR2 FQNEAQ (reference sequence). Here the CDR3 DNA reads TGTGCCAGCAGCTTATCGACAGGAGATAATGAAAAACTGTTTTTT. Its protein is CASSLSTGDNEKLFF.

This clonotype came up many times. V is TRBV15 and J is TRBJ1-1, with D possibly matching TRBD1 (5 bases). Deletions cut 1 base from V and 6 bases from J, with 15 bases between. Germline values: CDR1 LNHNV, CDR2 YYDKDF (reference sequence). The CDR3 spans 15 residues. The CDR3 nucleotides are TGTGCCACCAGCAGAGGAGAAGGGGTCGACGCTGAAGCTTTCTTT. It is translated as CATSRGEGVDAEAFF.

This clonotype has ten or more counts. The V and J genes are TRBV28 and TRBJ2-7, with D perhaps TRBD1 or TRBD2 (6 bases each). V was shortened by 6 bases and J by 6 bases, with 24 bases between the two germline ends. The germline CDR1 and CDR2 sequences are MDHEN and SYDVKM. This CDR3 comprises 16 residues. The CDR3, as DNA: TGTGCCAGCAGCACCGATCTTACAGGGAGGTTCCTCGAGCAGTACTTC. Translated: CASSTDLTGRFLEQYF.

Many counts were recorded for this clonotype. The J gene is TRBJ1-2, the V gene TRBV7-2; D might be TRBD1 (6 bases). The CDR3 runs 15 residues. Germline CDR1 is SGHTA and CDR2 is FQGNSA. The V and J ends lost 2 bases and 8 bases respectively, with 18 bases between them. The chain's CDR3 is CASSLITLGGGGYTF. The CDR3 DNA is TGTGCCAGCAGCTTAATCACACTCGGGGGCGGGGGCTACACCTTC.

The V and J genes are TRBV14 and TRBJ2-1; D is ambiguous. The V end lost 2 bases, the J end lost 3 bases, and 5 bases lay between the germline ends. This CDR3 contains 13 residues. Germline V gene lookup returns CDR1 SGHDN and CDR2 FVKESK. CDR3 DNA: TGTGCCAGCAGCCAACAAATCTACAATGAGCAGTTCTTC. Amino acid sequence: CASSQQIYNEQFF.

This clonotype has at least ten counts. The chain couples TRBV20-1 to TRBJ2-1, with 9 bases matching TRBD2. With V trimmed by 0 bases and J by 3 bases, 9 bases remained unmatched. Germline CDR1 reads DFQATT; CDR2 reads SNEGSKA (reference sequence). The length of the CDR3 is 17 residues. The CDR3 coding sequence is TGCAGTGCTAGAGATCTGCCAGCGGGGGGTTTCTACAATGAGCAGTTCTTC. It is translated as CSARDLPAGGFYNEQFF.